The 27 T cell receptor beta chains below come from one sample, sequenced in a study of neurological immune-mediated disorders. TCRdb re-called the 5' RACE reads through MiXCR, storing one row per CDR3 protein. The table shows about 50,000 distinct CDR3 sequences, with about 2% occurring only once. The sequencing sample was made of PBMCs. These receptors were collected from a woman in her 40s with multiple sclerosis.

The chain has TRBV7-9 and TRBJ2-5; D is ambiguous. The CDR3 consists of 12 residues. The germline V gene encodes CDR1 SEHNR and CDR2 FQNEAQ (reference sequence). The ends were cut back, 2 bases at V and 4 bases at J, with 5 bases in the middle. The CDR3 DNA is TGTGCCAGCAGCTTAATGACAGAGACCCAGTACTTC. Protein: CASSLMTETQYF.

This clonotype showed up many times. This CDR3 is CASSYSSRGNEQYF. CDR3 DNA sequence: TGTGCCAGCAGTTACTCGAGTAGGGGGAACGAGCAGTACTTC. The gene calls are TRBV6-8 and TRBJ2-7, with D maybe TRBD1 (6 bases). This CDR3 has 14 residues. Germline V gene lookup returns CDR1 MNHGY and CDR2 SAAAGT. The V end was cut by 0 bases, the J end by 5 bases, with 11 bases between.

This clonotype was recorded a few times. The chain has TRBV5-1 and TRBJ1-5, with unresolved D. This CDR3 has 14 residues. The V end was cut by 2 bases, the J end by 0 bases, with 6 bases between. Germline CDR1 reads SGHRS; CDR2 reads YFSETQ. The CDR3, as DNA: TGCGCCAGCAGCTTCGGCGATAGCAATCAGCCCCAGCATTTT. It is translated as CASSFGDSNQPQHF.

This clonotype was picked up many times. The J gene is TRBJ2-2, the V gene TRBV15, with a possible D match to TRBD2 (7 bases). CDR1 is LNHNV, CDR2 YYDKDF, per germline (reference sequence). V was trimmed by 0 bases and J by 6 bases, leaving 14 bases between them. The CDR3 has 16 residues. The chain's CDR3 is CATSRDLGGPAGELFF. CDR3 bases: TGTGCCACCAGCAGAGATCTCGGGGGGCCGGCCGGGGAGCTGTTTTTT.

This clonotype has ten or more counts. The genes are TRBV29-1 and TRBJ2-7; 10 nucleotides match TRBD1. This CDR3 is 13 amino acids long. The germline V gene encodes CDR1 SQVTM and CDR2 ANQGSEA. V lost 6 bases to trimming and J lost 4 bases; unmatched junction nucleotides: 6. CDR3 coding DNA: TGCAGCGTCGCGACAGGGGGCAAGTACGAGCAGTACTTC. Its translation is CSVATGGKYEQYF.

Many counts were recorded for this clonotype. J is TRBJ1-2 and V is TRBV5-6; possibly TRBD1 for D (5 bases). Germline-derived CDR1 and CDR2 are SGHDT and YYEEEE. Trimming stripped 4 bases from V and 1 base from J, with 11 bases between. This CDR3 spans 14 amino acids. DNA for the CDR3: TGTGCCAGCAGCCCGCGGGGCTATAACTATGGCTACACCTTC. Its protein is CASSPRGYNYGYTF.

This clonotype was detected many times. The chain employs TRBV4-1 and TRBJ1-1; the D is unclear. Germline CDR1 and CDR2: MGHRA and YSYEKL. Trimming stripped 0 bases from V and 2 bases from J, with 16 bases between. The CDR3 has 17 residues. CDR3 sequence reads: CASSQDSLGQTNTEAFF. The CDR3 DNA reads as TGCGCCAGCAGCCAAGATAGTTTAGGGCAGACCAACACTGAAGCTTTCTTT.

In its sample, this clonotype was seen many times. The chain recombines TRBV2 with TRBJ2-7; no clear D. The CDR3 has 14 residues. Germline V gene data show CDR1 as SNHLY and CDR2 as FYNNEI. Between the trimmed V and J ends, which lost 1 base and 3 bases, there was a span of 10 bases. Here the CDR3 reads CASSEGWQIYEQYF. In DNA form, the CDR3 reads TGTGCCAGCAGTGAAGGATGGCAGATCTACGAGCAGTACTTC. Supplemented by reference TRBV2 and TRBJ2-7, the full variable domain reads EPEVTQTPSHQVTQMGQEVILRCVPISNHLYFYWYRQILGQKVEFLVSFYNNEISEKSEIFDDQFSVERPDGSNFTLKIRSTKLEDSAMYFCASSEGWQIYEQYFGPGTRLTVT.

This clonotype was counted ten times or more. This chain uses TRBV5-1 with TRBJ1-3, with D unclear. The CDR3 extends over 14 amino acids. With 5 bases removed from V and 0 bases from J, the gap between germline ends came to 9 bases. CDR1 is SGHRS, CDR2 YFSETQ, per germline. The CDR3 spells CASRRAASGNTIYF. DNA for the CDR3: TGCGCCAGCAGACGTGCGGCCTCTGGAAACACCATATATTTT.

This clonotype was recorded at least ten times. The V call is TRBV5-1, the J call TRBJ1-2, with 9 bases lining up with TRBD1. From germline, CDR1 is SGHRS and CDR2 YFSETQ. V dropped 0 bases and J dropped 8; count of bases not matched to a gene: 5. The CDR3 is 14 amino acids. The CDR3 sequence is CASSLGQGDWGYTF. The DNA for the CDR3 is TGCGCCAGCAGCTTGGGACAGGGGGACTGGGGCTACACCTTC.

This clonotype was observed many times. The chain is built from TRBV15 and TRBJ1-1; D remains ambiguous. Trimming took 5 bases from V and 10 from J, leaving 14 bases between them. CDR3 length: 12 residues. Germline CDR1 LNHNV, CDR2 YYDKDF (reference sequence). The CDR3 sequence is CATSLRGVGAFF. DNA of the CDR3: TGTGCCACCAGCCTACGCGGGGTGGGAGCTTTCTTT. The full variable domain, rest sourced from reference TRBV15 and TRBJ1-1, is DAMVIQNPRYQVTQFGKPVTLSCSQTLNHNVMYWYQQKSSQAPKLLFHYYDKDFNNEADTPDNFQSRRPNTSFCFLDIRSPGLGDTAMYLCATSLRGVGAFFGQGTRLTVV.

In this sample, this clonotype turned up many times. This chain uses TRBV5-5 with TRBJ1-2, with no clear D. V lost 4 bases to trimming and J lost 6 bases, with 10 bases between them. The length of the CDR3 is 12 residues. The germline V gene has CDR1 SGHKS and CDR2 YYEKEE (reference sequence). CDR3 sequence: CASSPVGDGYTF. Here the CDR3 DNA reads TGTGCCAGCAGCCCGGTTGGTGATGGCTACACCTTC.

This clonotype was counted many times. The CDR3 DNA reads as TGCAGTGCTAGTTACAGGGGGTATGAAACTGAAGCTTTCTTT. The encoded protein is CSASYRGYETEAFF. This rearrangement joins TRBV20-1 to TRBJ1-1, with 8 bases fitting TRBD1. V lost 3 bases, J lost 5 bases, and 8 bases stayed unmatched. The CDR3 is 14 residues long. The V gene's germline CDR1 is DFQATT and CDR2 SNEGSKA (reference sequence).

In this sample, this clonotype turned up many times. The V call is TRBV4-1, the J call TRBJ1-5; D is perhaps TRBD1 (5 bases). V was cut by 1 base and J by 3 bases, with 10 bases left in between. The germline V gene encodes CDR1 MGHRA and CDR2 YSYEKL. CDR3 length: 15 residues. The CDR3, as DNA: TGCGCCAGCAGCCAAGGTTGGGGCATCAATCAGCCCCAGCATTTT. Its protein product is CASSQGWGINQPQHF.

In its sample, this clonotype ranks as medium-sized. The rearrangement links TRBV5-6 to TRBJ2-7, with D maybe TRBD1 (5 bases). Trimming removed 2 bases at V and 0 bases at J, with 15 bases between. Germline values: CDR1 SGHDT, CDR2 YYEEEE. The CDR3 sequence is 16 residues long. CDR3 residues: CASSFDQQALSYEQYF. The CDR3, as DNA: TGTGCCAGCAGCTTTGATCAACAGGCCCTCTCCTACGAGCAGTACTTC.

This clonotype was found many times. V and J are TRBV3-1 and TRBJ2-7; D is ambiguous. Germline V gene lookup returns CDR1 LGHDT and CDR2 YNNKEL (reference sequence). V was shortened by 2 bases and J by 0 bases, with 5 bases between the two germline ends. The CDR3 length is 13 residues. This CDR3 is CASSQYNSYEQYF. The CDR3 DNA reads TGTGCCAGCAGCCAATATAACTCCTACGAGCAGTACTTC.

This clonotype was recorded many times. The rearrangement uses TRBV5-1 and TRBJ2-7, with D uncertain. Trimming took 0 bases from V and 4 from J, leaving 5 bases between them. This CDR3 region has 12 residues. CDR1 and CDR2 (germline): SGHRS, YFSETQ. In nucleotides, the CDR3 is TGCGCCAGCAGCTTGGAAGGGTACGAGCAGTACTTC. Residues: CASSLEGYEQYF.

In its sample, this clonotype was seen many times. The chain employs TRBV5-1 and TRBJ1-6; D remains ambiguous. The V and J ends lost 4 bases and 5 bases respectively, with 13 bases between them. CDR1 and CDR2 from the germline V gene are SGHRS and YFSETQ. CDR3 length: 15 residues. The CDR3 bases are TGCGCCAGCAGCGGAGGCCTTCCTAATAATTCACCCCTCCACTTT. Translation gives CASSGGLPNNSPLHF.

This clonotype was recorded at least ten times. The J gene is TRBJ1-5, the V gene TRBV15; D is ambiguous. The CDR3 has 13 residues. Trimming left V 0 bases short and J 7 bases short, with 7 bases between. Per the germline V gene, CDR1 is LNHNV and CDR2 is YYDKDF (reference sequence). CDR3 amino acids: CATSRDLKQPQHF. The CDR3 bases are TGTGCCACCAGCAGAGATCTGAAGCAGCCCCAGCATTTT.

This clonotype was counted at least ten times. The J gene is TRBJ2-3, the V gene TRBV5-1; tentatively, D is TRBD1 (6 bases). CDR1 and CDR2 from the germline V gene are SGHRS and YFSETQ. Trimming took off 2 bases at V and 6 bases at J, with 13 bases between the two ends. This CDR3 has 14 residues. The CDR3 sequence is CASSLFGTTDTQYF. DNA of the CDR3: TGCGCCAGCAGCTTATTTGGGACAACGGATACGCAGTATTTT.

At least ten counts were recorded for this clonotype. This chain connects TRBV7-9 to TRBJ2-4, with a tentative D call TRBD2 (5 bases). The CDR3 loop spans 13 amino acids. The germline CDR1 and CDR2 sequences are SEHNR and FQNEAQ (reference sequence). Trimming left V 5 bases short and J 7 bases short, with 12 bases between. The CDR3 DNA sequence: TGTGCCAGCAGCGTCTACGGGGAGAACATTCAGTACTTC. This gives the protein CASSVYGENIQYF.

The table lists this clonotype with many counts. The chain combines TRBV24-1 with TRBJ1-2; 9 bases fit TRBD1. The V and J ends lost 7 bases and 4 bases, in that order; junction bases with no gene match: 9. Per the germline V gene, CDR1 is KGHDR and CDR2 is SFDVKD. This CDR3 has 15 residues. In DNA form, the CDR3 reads TGTGCCACCAGCGAACCCGGGACAGGGCGCTATGGCTACACCTTC. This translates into CATSEPGTGRYGYTF.

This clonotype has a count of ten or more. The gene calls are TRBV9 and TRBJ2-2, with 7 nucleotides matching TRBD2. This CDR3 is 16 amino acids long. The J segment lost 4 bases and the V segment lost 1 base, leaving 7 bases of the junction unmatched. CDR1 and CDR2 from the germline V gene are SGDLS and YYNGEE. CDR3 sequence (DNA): TGTGCCAGCAGCGTACACAGTGGGGGGGGCACCGGGGAGCTGTTTTTT. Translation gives CASSVHSGGGTGELFF.

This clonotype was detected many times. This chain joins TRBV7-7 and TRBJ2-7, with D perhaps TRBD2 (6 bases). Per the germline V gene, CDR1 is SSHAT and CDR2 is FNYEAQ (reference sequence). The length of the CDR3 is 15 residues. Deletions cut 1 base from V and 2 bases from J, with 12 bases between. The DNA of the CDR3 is TGTGCCAGCAGCTTAGAACGCGGGACGGCCTACGAGCAGTACTTC. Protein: CASSLERGTAYEQYF.

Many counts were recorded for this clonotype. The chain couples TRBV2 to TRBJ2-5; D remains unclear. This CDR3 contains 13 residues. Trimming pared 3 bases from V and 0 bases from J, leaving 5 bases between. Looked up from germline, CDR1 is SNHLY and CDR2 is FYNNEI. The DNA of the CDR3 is TGTGCCAGCAGTGATAATTACCAAGAGACCCAGTACTTC. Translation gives CASSDNYQETQYF. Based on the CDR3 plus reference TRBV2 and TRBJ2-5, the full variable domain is EPEVTQTPSHQVTQMGQEVILRCVPISNHLYFYWYRQILGQKVEFLVSFYNNEISEKSEIFDDQFSVERPDGSNFTLKIRSTKLEDSAMYFCASSDNYQETQYFGPGTRLLVL.

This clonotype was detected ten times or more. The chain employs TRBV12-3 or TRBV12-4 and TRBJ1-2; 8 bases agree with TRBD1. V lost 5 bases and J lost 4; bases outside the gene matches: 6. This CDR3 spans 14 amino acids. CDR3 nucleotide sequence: TGTGCCAGCAGTCCTGGGACAGGATTCTATGGCTACACCTTC. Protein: CASSPGTGFYGYTF.

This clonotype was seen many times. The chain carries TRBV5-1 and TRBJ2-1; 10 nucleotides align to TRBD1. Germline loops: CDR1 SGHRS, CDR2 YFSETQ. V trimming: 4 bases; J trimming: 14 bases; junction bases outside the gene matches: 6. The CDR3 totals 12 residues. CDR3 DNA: TGCGCCAGCAGCGATCCCGGGACAGGGGAGTTCTTC. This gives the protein CASSDPGTGEFF.